This T cell receptor (beta chain) derives from a study of blood T cells in healthy people across ages. Using a J-beta primer mix together with a sample-barcoded 5' primer, a second PCR was run for roughly 7 to 11 cycles. Each cDNA molecule, via a template-switch adaptor with 12 random nucleotides, was tagged. From the 5' RACE reads, TCRdb called clonotypes with MiXCR, one entry per CDR3 protein. Of around 710,000 distinct CDR3 sequences in the sample, more than 40% were seen once. Each sample yielded at least 6 million isolated PBMCs. Study-wide results and limits: Getting older went along with TCR beta diversity per million T cells dropping roughly linearly. PBMCs that were unsorted prevented a conclusive naive versus antigen-experienced comparison.

This clonotype was observed once. The antigen is undetermined. Material for sequencing was blood. The receptor was isolated from a woman between 55 and 75 years old in good health.

This chain's CDR3 is CASSSGPATNEKLFF. In DNA form, the CDR3 reads TGTGCCAGCAGCTCTGGGCCAGCAACTAATGAAAAACTGTTTTTT. V usage is TRBV7-2 and J usage is TRBJ1-4; unclear D gene. Germline V gives CDR1 SGHTA, CDR2 FQGNSA. V was clipped by 4 bases and J by 0 bases, with 9 bases between them. This CDR3 comprises 15 residues.